This T cell receptor (beta chain) was sequenced during a study of T cell responses to AZD1222 COVID-19 vaccine. Whole-study findings and limits: White British ancestry dominated among donors, who included more females, and clonal diversity was possibly underestimated.

As concerns this clone: The antigen remains unidentified.

Sequencing used immunoSEQ multiplex PCR; TCRdb keeps in-frame clones, though not all of them. The repertoire includes about 150,000 clones, 90% of them detected once, and more than 3% sits in the top ten. Material: peripheral blood, obtained 28 days after the second AZD1222 dose. This TCR was recovered from an adult who received the AZD1222 COVID-19 vaccine.

CDR3 sequence (DNA): TGTGCCAGCAGCCAAGCGCCCTTTAACAGGGGCACTGAAGCTTTCTTT. This sequence encodes CASSQAPFNRGTEAFF. This rearrangement joins TRBV3-1 (or the pseudogene TRBV3-2) to TRBJ1-1; 7 bases match TRBD1. V lost 1 base, J lost 4 bases, and 9 bases stayed unmatched. Germline V gene data show CDR1 as LGHDT and CDR2 as YNNKEL (reference sequence). The CDR3 sequence is 16 residues long.